This TCR beta chain was profiled in a study of T cell responses to AZD1222 COVID-19 vaccine. Study as a whole: Pooled in the analysis were second doses at about 4 or about 12 weeks.

This CDR3 has 14 amino acids. Germline CDR1 is GTSNPN and CDR2 is SVGIG (reference sequence). The germline V and J ends were trimmed by 0 bases and 8 bases, with 16 bases remaining between them. TCRdb's copy holds only in-frame clones and misses some; the assay was immunoSEQ multiplex PCR. The top ten clones hold roughly 7.7% of a sample with approximately 180,000 clones, around 88% of them seen once. This receptor was taken from an adult in good health. Sequenced here: peripheral blood, sampled on day 0 of AZD1222 vaccination. The V call is TRBV30, the J call TRBJ1-2, with D possibly matching TRBD1 (6 bases). CDR3 protein: CAWSVLGGGIGYTF. DNA for the CDR3: TGTGCCTGGAGTGTACTGGGAGGGGGGATAGGCTACACCTTC.